This T cell receptor (beta chain) was captured in a study of blood T cell repertoires in COVID-19. Overall study context: The origin of the acute and convalescent COVID-19 samples was the United States, Italy and Spain. Nucleic acid was either cDNA or gDNA, and it came from T cells, B-cell-depleted T cells, or PBMCs.

The germline CDR1 and CDR2 sequences are LNHNV and YYDKDF (reference sequence). J gave up 0 bases and V 4 bases, and 17 bases lay outside the gene matches. CDR3 size: 20 residues. This clone appeared once. Per the original methods: Amplifying reference gene primers gave estimates of nucleated cell counts. Clones were sequenced by immunoSEQ multiplex PCR, and TCRdb holds only the in-frame ones, with some missing. V and J calls and clone size come straight from that table; D and trimming were deduced from the DNA. The sample consists of roughly 33,000 clones, almost 80% of them appearing once. The chain is built from TRBV15 and TRBJ1-5; the match to TRBD1 covers 8 bases. The material sequenced was peripheral blood. This TCR was sampled from a woman aged 55-70 years with acute or convalescent COVID-19. CDR3: CATSISWEDREVDSNQPQHF. CDR3 nucleotides: TGTGCCACCAGCATATCCTGGGAGGACAGGGAGGTAGATAGCAATCAGCCCCAGCATTTT.